The 27 T cell receptor beta chains presented below share a single source sample, sequenced in a study of T cell repertoires in cytomegalovirus infection. These receptors' targets are unknown. TCRdb recomputed calls from the reads with MiXCR, one row per CDR3 protein. The sample has about 700,000 distinct CDR3 sequences, roughly a third seen once. This specimen consisted of cultured PBMCs, obtained from culture after CMV antigen stimulation. The receptors were sampled from a human donor in good health (CMV status not recorded). Some clones in this sample may be carry-over from other donors' samples.

This clonotype was detected only a few times. This chain links TRBV7-9 with TRBJ2-3; 7 bases align to TRBD2. Germline CDR1 and CDR2: SEHNR and FQNEAQ (reference sequence). CDR3 length: 14 residues. The trim removed 2 bases at V and 6 bases at J, leaving 5 bases unmatched. The CDR3 reads CASSLMAGEDTQYF. As DNA, the CDR3 is TGTGCCAGCAGCTTAATGGCGGGAGAGGATACGCAGTATTTT. The full variable domain, its missing parts supplied by reference TRBV7-9 and TRBJ2-3, is DTGVSQNPRHKITKRGQNVTFRCDPISEHNRLYWYRQTLGQGPEFLTYFQNEAQLEKSRLLSDRFSAERPKGSFSTLEIQRTEQGDSAMYLCASSLMAGEDTQYFGPGTRLTVL.

This clonotype has just a few counts. The chain links TRBV28 to TRBJ2-6; maybe TRBD1 (5 bases). V lost 10 bases and J lost 1, with 20 bases in between. Germline values: CDR1 MDHEN, CDR2 SYDVKM. This CDR3 comprises 17 residues. In nucleotides, the CDR3 is TGTGCCACCACTGGCAGGGTAGGTCGGTCTGGGGCCAACGTCCTGACTTTC. Its translation is CATTGRVGRSGANVLTF.

In its sample, this clonotype was seen a few times. This chain connects TRBV6-1 to TRBJ1-1; a weak D match, TRBD1 (6 bases). The CDR3 is 13 residues long. V lost 2 bases, J lost 5 bases, and 9 bases lay in between. Germline CDR1 MNHNS, CDR2 SASEGT. The CDR3 region has the DNA TGTGCCAGCAGTGAAAGGGGGGTTACTGAAGCTTTCTTT. Translating it yields CASSERGVTEAFF.

There are a few counts of this clonotype. The J gene is TRBJ2-1, the V gene TRBV7-2; 7 bases match TRBD2. With 2 bases clipped from V and 4 bases from J, the junction kept 5 bases outside the gene matches. The CDR3 is 15 amino acids. Germline V gene lookup returns CDR1 SGHTA and CDR2 FQGNSA. Written as DNA, the CDR3 is TGTGCCAGCAGCTTATCAGCTAGCGGTTACAATGAGCAGTTCTTC. It translates to CASSLSASGYNEQFF.

As regards this clonotype: This clone may be a read error of a much larger clone one base away. In DNA, the CDR3 is TGTGCCAGCAGCTTAACGCGGGGAGGCTCTCAGCCCCAGCATTTT. This sequence encodes CASSLTRGGSQPQHF. The genes are TRBV7-2 and TRBJ1-5; D call uncertain. The germline V and J ends were trimmed by 2 bases and 6 bases, with 14 bases remaining between them. Per the germline V gene, CDR1 is SGHTA and CDR2 is FQGNSA. The CDR3 runs to 15 residues.

The rearrangement links TRBV6-8 to TRBJ2-7; no reliable D call. The CDR3 has 13 amino acids. Germline V gene lookup returns CDR1 MNHGY and CDR2 SAAAGT. V was shortened by 7 bases and J by 3 bases, with 13 bases between the two germline ends. The CDR3: CASTQWGYYEQYF. CDR3 DNA: TGTGCCAGCACCCAATGGGGATACTACGAGCAGTACTTC.

This chain links TRBV12-3 or TRBV12-4 with TRBJ1-2; D might be TRBD1 (5 bases). V lost 2 bases, J lost 4 bases, and 14 bases lay in between. There are 15 residues in the CDR3. The DNA of the CDR3 is TGTGCCAGCAGTTTACAGGGTCACTCCTCCTATGGCTACACCTTC. Its translation is CASSLQGHSSYGYTF.

The chain combines TRBV19 with TRBJ1-5, with unresolved D. Germline values: CDR1 LNHDA, CDR2 SQIVND (reference sequence). This CDR3 contains 10 residues. V lost 7 bases, J lost 9 bases, and 7 bases lay in between. CDR3 coding DNA: TGTGCCAGTAATGGGTGGCCCCAGCATTTT. Protein: CASNGWPQHF. The full variable domain, in which reference TRBV19 and TRBJ1-5 provide the parts outside the CDR3, is DGGITQSPKYLFRKEGQNVTLSCEQNLNHDAMYWYRQDPGQGLRLIYYSQIVNDFQKGDIAEGYSVSREKKESFPLTVTSAQKNPTAFYLCASNGWPQHFGDGTRLSIL.

This clonotype was picked up a small number of times. The genes are TRBV7-2 and TRBJ2-1, with 11 positions matching TRBD2. This CDR3 comprises 16 residues. From germline, CDR1 is SGHTA and CDR2 FQGNSA. Trimming removed 7 bases from V and 8 bases from J; junction bases left unmatched: 13. CDR3 in amino acids: CASIVRASGRSDEQFF. As DNA, the CDR3 is TGTGCCAGCATCGTTCGGGCTAGCGGGAGGAGCGATGAGCAGTTCTTC.

This clonotype was seen many times. The J gene is TRBJ2-7, the V gene TRBV7-6, with no clear D. The CDR3 has 13 amino acids. Per germline, CDR1 SGHVS and CDR2 FNYEAQ. Trimming pared 5 bases from V and 5 bases from J, leaving 13 bases between. This chain's CDR3 is CASSPRRVDEQYF. CDR3 coding DNA: TGTGCCAGCAGCCCACGACGGGTTGACGAGCAGTACTTC.

CDR3 sequence: CASSRREGRTGELFF. In DNA, the CDR3 is TGTGCCAGCTCCCGGCGGGAGGGCCGCACCGGGGAGCTGTTTTTT. This chain links TRBV12-3 or TRBV12-4 with TRBJ2-2, with 9 bases aligning to TRBD2. This CDR3 spans 15 amino acids. J gave up 4 bases and V 8 bases, and 8 bases lay outside the gene matches.

This chain links TRBV7-4 with TRBJ2-5; TRBD1 agrees at 8 bases. Germline V gene data show CDR1 as SGHVT and CDR2 as SQSDAQ. Trimming cost V 3 bases and J 5 bases; bases outside gene matches: 5. The CDR3 contains 14 residues. This CDR3 reads CASSFSQGAETQYF. Here the CDR3 DNA reads TGTGCCAGCAGCTTTAGTCAGGGGGCTGAGACCCAGTACTTC.

V usage is TRBV2 and J usage is TRBJ2-3; D may be TRBD2 (6 bases). The germline gives CDR1 SNHLY, CDR2 FYNNEI. The CDR3 sequence is 14 residues long. V was clipped by 8 bases and J by 1 base, with 13 bases between them. The CDR3 DNA sequence: TGTGCCAGCGGAAGCGCTAGCGGCACAGATACGCAGTATTTT. Residues: CASGSASGTDTQYF.

The chain uses TRBV5-5 and TRBJ2-5; D is uncertain. The CDR3 loop spans 14 amino acids. Germline V lookup: CDR1 SGHKS, CDR2 YYEKEE (reference sequence). V lost 3 bases and J lost 0, with 9 bases in between. As DNA, the CDR3 is TGTGCCAGCAGCTATTCCTCAGACCAAGAGACCCAGTACTTC. Its translation is CASSYSSDQETQYF.

The genes are TRBV6-1 and TRBJ1-4; 7 nucleotides align to TRBD1. The V gene end was trimmed by 8 bases and the J gene end by 0 bases; junction bases not matched to a gene: 9. The CDR3 length is 16 residues. Looked up from germline, CDR1 is MNHNS and CDR2 is SASEGT. The CDR3 DNA follows: TGTGCCAGCGGAACGACAGGGCTTGCAACTAATGAAAAACTGTTTTTT. It encodes CASGTTGLATNEKLFF.

The chain has TRBV2 and TRBJ1-2; D is uncertain. Germline loops: CDR1 SNHLY, CDR2 FYNNEI. V lost 2 bases and J lost 7, with 11 bases in between. This CDR3 contains 13 residues. The CDR3 DNA reads TGTGCCAGCAGTGAAAGCTGGGTTCGTGGCTACACCTTC. Residues: CASSESWVRGYTF.

The gene calls are TRBV6-1 and TRBJ2-7; D remains unclear. Germline CDR1 and CDR2: MNHNS and SASEGT. This CDR3 region has 18 residues. V shed 7 bases and J shed 5 bases, with 30 bases lying between them. The CDR3 DNA reads TGTGCCAGCAAGATTAGTCCATTTTCGGGCAGGCCTTCCGACGAGCAGTACTTC. It encodes CASKISPFSGRPSDEQYF.

This clonotype has only a few counts. The rearrangement joins TRBV4-1 to TRBJ2-3; D perhaps matches TRBD1 (5 bases). The V and J ends lost 2 bases and 0 bases respectively, with 12 bases between them. Per the germline V gene, CDR1 is MGHRA and CDR2 is YSYEKL. The length of the CDR3 is 16 residues. DNA of the CDR3: TGCGCCAGCAGCCAACAGCCAGGGTGGAGCACAGATACGCAGTATTTT. Translated: CASSQQPGWSTDTQYF.

The chain carries TRBV25-1 and TRBJ2-1; D is possibly TRBD1 (6 bases). The CDR3 loop spans 15 amino acids. Germline loops: CDR1 MGHDK, CDR2 SYGVNS. Trimming left V 5 bases short and J 2 bases short, with 13 bases between. The CDR3 reads CASSSGQSPYNEQFF. Here the CDR3 DNA reads TGTGCCAGCAGTTCCGGACAGTCCCCCTACAATGAGCAGTTCTTC.

The chain links TRBV7-9 to TRBJ1-4; 7 nucleotides line up with TRBD1. The germline CDR1 and CDR2 sequences are SEHNR and FQNEAQ (reference sequence). The trim removed 5 bases at V and 8 bases at J, leaving 11 bases unmatched. CDR3 size: 15 residues. CDR3 in amino acids: CASSPKDRTSEKLFF. The CDR3 DNA sequence: TGTGCCAGCAGCCCAAAGGACAGGACGAGCGAAAAACTGTTTTTT.

The V and J genes are TRBV20-1 and TRBJ2-1; D is uncertain. The CDR3 totals 11 residues. Deletions cut 4 bases from V and 5 bases from J, with 6 bases between. Germline CDR1 reads DFQATT; CDR2 reads SNEGSKA (reference sequence). CDR3 residues: CSAIEDNEQFF. CDR3 in DNA: TGCAGTGCTATTGAGGACAATGAGCAGTTCTTC.

The chain joins TRBV2 to TRBJ2-6, with no clear D. This CDR3 region has 14 residues. Germline values: CDR1 SNHLY, CDR2 FYNNEI. Between the trimmed V and J ends, which lost 4 bases and 2 bases, there was a span of 6 bases. The CDR3: CASSVVAGANVLTF. Written as DNA, the CDR3 is TGTGCCAGCAGTGTAGTAGCTGGGGCCAACGTCCTGACTTTC. Based on the CDR3 plus reference TRBV2 and TRBJ2-6, the full variable domain is EPEVTQTPSHQVTQMGQEVILRCVPISNHLYFYWYRQILGQKVEFLVSFYNNEISEKSEIFDDQFSVERPDGSNFTLKIRSTKLEDSAMYFCASSVVAGANVLTFGAGSRLTVL.

In its sample, this clonotype was seen many times. The chain couples TRBV7-8 to TRBJ2-1; 8 bases line up with TRBD2. Germline CDR1 SGHVS, CDR2 FQNEAQ. V lost 1 base and J lost 13; bases outside the gene matches: 3. The length of the CDR3 is 12 residues. The CDR3 protein is CASSLGAGVQFF. The CDR3 nucleotides are TGTGCCAGCAGCTTAGGAGCGGGGGTACAGTTCTTC.

The table lists this clonotype with a few counts. The rearrangement uses TRBV6-6 and TRBJ2-1; maybe TRBD2 (5 bases). The CDR3 totals 13 residues. V was clipped by 4 bases and J by 15 bases, with 19 bases between them. CDR1 and CDR2 (germline): MNHNY, SVGAGI (reference sequence). CDR3 sequence: CASSLRSLRVWFF. In DNA form, the CDR3 reads TGTGCCAGCAGTTTAAGATCCTTGAGGGTGTGGTTCTTC.

This chain links TRBV12-3 or TRBV12-4 with TRBJ1-2, with D possibly TRBD1 on 6 matching bases. V was trimmed by 0 bases and J by 9 bases, leaving 11 bases between them. This CDR3 has 13 residues. In DNA, the CDR3 is TGTGCCAGCAGTTTAGCGCAACAGGGCCGCTACACCTTC. Its protein product is CASSLAQQGRYTF.

This clonotype was found a few times. The chain has TRBV7-6 and TRBJ2-5; 13 nucleotides align to TRBD2. This CDR3 has 13 residues. Trimming removed 11 bases from V and 3 bases from J; junction bases left unmatched: 3. Germline V gives CDR1 SGHVS, CDR2 FNYEAQ. The CDR3 DNA is TGTGCCGGACTAGCGGGGGTCGAAGAGACCCAGTACTTC. Translation: CAGLAGVEETQYF.

V is TRBV7-9 and J is TRBJ1-5; D is perhaps TRBD1 (5 bases). With 8 bases removed from V and 4 bases from J, the gap between germline ends came to 9 bases. The CDR3 is made up of 12 amino acids. Per germline, CDR1 SEHNR and CDR2 FQNEAQ (reference sequence). The CDR3: CASGGGNQPQHF. CDR3 sequence (DNA): TGTGCCAGCGGGGGGGGTAATCAGCCCCAGCATTTT.